Below are 18 T cell receptor beta chains sequenced from a single sample in a study of spatial heterogeneity in lung cancer. Study results and caveats: Tumoral mutation counts were tracked by counts of expanded intratumoral alpha and beta TCRs.

The time point here: sample taken at primary tumor resection. Their cognate antigens are unknown. TCRdb reanalysed the 5' RACE reads using MiXCR and keeps one entry per CDR3 protein. The sample shows 15,000 or so distinct CDR3 sequences, 6.5% to 8% of them seen only once. Sequenced material: lung tumor tissue, taken at surgery. These receptors were obtained from a male donor with early-stage non-small cell lung cancer.

This clonotype has only a few counts. The chain carries TRBV27 and TRBJ1-2; D remains unclear. Germline V gene sequence: CDR1 MNHEY, CDR2 SMNVEV (reference sequence). The CDR3 spans 18 residues. With 5 bases removed from V and 0 bases from J, the gap between germline ends came to 22 bases. The DNA of the CDR3 is TGTGCCAGCAGTCCATCCGTATGGGCTTATGGAACTAACTATGGCTACACCTTC. Its protein is CASSPSVWAYGTNYGYTF.

This clonotype is medium-sized (0.01 to 0.1%) within its sample. The chain carries TRBV7-2 and TRBJ2-1, with a possible D match to TRBD2 (7 bases). The CDR3 has 14 residues. Germline CDR1 is SGHTA and CDR2 is FQGNSA. V lost 7 bases and J 9 bases, leaving 19 bases between the germline ends. CDR3 region: CASIAGAPYTEQFF. DNA for the CDR3: TGTGCCAGCATCGCGGGGGCGCCCTATACTGAGCAGTTCTTC.

In its sample, this clonotype was seen many times. The chain has TRBV3-1 and TRBJ2-3; TRBD2 aligns across 12 bases. After removal of 4 bases from V and 0 bases from J, the junction contained 2 bases not matched to a gene. This CDR3 has 16 residues. In germline, CDR1 is LGHDT, CDR2 YNNKEL (reference sequence). CDR3 nucleotide sequence: TGTGCCAGCAGCCGGACTAGCGGGGTCAGCACAGATACGCAGTATTTT. This translates into CASSRTSGVSTDTQYF.

The chain joins TRBV5-1 to TRBJ1-6; D might be TRBD1 (5 bases). Per germline, CDR1 SGHRS and CDR2 YFSETQ. V lost 4 bases and J 5 bases, leaving 10 bases between the germline ends. The CDR3 contains 14 residues. This CDR3 is CASSPDSNNSPLHF. CDR3 DNA sequence: TGCGCCAGCAGCCCCGACAGTAATAATTCACCCCTCCACTTT.

This clonotype was found many times. This chain uses TRBV7-3 with TRBJ1-5, with 9 bases lining up with TRBD1. The CDR3 is made up of 19 amino acids. From germline, CDR1 is SGHTA and CDR2 FQGTGA. The J segment lost 0 bases and the V segment lost 5 bases, leaving 14 bases of the junction unmatched. The CDR3 spells CASSNYRDREDFSNQPQHF. The DNA of the CDR3 is TGTGCCAGCAGCAACTACCGGGACAGGGAGGATTTTAGCAATCAGCCCCAGCATTTT.

This clonotype has only a few counts. The gene calls are TRBV20-1 and TRBJ2-6; D might be TRBD1 (6 bases). CDR3 size: 15 residues. CDR1 and CDR2 (germline): DFQATT, SNEGSKA (reference sequence). Trimming left V 2 bases short and J 2 bases short, with 10 bases between. The CDR3 region is CSARRGGTGANVLTF. CDR3 nucleotide sequence: TGCAGTGCTAGACGAGGGGGAACTGGGGCCAACGTCCTGACTTTC.

This clonotype occurred many times. The V gene is TRBV29-1, the J gene TRBJ1-2; a weak D match, TRBD1 (6 bases). The ends were cut back, 3 bases at V and 5 bases at J, with 13 bases in the middle. Germline CDR1 reads SQVTM; CDR2 reads ANQGSEA. There are 13 residues in the CDR3. The DNA for the CDR3 is TGCAGCGTTGACATACAGGGCCGGTATGGCTACACCTTC. This sequence encodes CSVDIQGRYGYTF.

This clonotype was observed at least ten times. The V gene is TRBV18, the J gene TRBJ2-1, with TRBD1 matching over 8 bases. Germline CDR1 KGHSH, CDR2 LQKENI. V lost 3 bases to trimming and J lost 3 bases; unmatched junction nucleotides: 7. There are 16 residues in the CDR3. The CDR3 DNA reads as TGTGCCAGCTCACCTACCGGGACAGGAATCTACAATGAGCAGTTCTTC. It codes for CASSPTGTGIYNEQFF. Based on the CDR3 plus reference TRBV18 and TRBJ2-1, the full variable domain is NAGVMQNPRHLVRRRGQEARLRCSPMKGHSHVYWYRQLPEEGLKFMVYLQKENIIDESGMPKERFSAEFPKEGPSILRIQQVVRGDSAAYFCASSPTGTGIYNEQFFGPGTRLTVL.

V and J are TRBV6-5 and TRBJ1-3, with a possible D match to TRBD1 (5 bases). The CDR3 has 16 amino acids. V lost 2 bases to trimming and J lost 0 bases, with 11 bases between them. In germline, CDR1 is MNHEY, CDR2 SVGAGI. The CDR3 loop reads CASSYGRGFSGNTIYF. In nucleotides, the CDR3 is TGTGCCAGCAGTTACGGGCGGGGGTTCTCTGGAAACACCATATATTTT.

This clonotype has ten or more counts. The chain couples TRBV6-6 to TRBJ1-5; D is possibly TRBD1 (6 bases). V was trimmed by 0 bases and J by 7 bases, leaving 13 bases between them. This CDR3 contains 15 residues. CDR1 and CDR2 from the germline V gene are MNHNY and SVGAGI (reference sequence). CDR3 DNA sequence: TGTGCCAGCAGTTACTCGGTGGCAGGGGACCAGCCCCAGCATTTT. Translating it yields CASSYSVAGDQPQHF.

In this sample, this clonotype turned up many times. The chain uses TRBV5-4 and TRBJ2-5; TRBD1 agrees at 8 bases. J lost 5 bases, V lost 3 bases, and 6 bases had no gene match. CDR1 is SGHNT and CDR2 is YYREEE in the germline V gene (reference sequence). The CDR3 totals 14 residues. CDR3 sequence: CASSSQGARETQYF. The CDR3 DNA reads as TGTGCCAGCAGCTCGCAGGGGGCTAGGGAGACCCAGTACTTC.

On this clonotype: A much larger clone differs by one base, so this may be a read error. The chain uses TRBV6-1 and TRBJ2-7; 9 nucleotides agree with TRBD1. From germline, CDR1 is MNHNS and CDR2 SASEGT. The CDR3 spans 15 residues. Written as DNA, the CDR3 is TGTGCCGGCAGTGGATTACAGGGGGCGGTGGGCGAGCAGTACTTC. Residues: CAGSGLQGAVGEQYF.

This clonotype showed up just a few times. The chain links TRBV14 to TRBJ1-4, with a weak D call TRBD1 (5 bases). Trimming removed 1 base at V and 7 bases at J, with 13 bases between. The CDR3 runs 15 residues. The germline V gene has CDR1 SGHDN and CDR2 FVKESK. CDR3 in amino acids: CASSQAGTRGEKLFF. CDR3 DNA sequence: TGTGCCAGCAGCCAAGCCGGGACCCGGGGTGAAAAACTGTTTTTT.

CDR3 sequence reads: CASSPLPSGSGETQYF. The CDR3 DNA reads TGTGCCAGCAGTCCGCTCCCTAGCGGGAGTGGAGAGACCCAGTACTTC. V gene TRBV27 combines with J gene TRBJ2-5, with 10 bases matching TRBD2. The germline V gene has CDR1 MNHEY and CDR2 SMNVEV (reference sequence). J was trimmed by 4 bases and V by 5 bases; bases with no gene match: 10. The CDR3 is 16 residues long.

This clonotype was seen at least ten times. The chain recombines TRBV6-1 with TRBJ2-3, with D maybe TRBD1 (5 bases). Trimming stripped 9 bases from V and 6 bases from J, with 19 bases between. CDR1 MNHNS and CDR2 SASEGT come from the germline V gene. The CDR3 totals 14 residues. Written as DNA, the CDR3 is TGTGCCAGTAAGCTCCAGGGATCGGCCGATACGCAGTATTTT. Residues: CASKLQGSADTQYF.

This clonotype was picked up many times. J is TRBJ1-2 and V is TRBV6-5, with 7 bases identical to TRBD1. J was trimmed by 8 bases and V by 2 bases; bases with no gene match: 11. The CDR3 runs to 15 residues. Germline lookup yields CDR1 MNHEY and CDR2 SVGAGI. The CDR3 nucleotides read TGTGCCAGCAGTTACGAAGGACAGGCCACCGGGGGCTACACCTTC. Translated, it gives CASSYEGQATGGYTF.

The rearrangement joins TRBV5-5 to TRBJ2-1, with 10 bases that match TRBD2. Trimming cost V 0 bases and J 7 bases; bases outside gene matches: 7. Germline V gene lookup returns CDR1 SGHKS and CDR2 YYEKEE (reference sequence). The CDR3 is 16 residues long. The chain's CDR3 is CASSLGLAGDLNEQFF. The CDR3 nucleotides read TGTGCCAGCAGCTTGGGGCTAGCGGGAGATTTAAATGAGCAGTTCTTC. Full variable domain (rest looked up from reference TRBV5-5 and TRBJ2-1): DAGVTQSPTHLIKTRGQQVTLRCSPISGHKSVSWYQQVLGQGPQFIFQYYEKEERGRGNFPDRFSARQFPNYSSELNVNALLLGDSALYLCASSLGLAGDLNEQFFGPGTRLTVL.

This clonotype was observed many times. The chain joins TRBV5-1 to TRBJ2-3, with TRBD1 identical over 10 bases. V was pared by 2 bases and J by 14 bases, with 8 bases of the junction left unmatched. The germline CDR1 and CDR2 sequences are SGHRS and YFSETQ. This CDR3 is built from 13 residues. CDR3 sequence reads: CASSFDRGLPGYF. CDR3 nucleotide sequence: TGCGCCAGCAGCTTCGACAGGGGGCTCCCCGGGTATTTT. The variable domain in full, completed from reference TRBV5-1 and TRBJ2-3, reads KAGVTQTPRYLIKTRGQQVTLSCSPISGHRSVSWYQQTPGQGLQFLFEYFSETQRNKGNFPGRFSGRQFSNSRSEMNVSTLELGDSALYLCASSFDRGLPGYFGPGTRLTVL.